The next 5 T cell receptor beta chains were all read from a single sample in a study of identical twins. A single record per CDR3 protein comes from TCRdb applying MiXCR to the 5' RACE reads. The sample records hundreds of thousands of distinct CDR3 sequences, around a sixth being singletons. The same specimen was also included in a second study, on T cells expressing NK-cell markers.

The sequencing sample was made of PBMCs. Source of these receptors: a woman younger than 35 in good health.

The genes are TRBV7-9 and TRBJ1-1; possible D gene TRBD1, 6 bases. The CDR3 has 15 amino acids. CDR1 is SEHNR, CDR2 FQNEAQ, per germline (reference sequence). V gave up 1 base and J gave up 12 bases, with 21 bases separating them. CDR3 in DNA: TGTGCCAGCAGCTTAGGGGGGGGCGCGCGACAGGTCACTTTCTTT. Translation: CASSLGGGARQVTFF.

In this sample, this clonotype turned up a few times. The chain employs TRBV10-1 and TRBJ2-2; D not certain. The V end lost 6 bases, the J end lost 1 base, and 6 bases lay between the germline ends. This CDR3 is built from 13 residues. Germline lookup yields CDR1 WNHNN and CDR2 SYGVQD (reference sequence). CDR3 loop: CASSKWNTGELFF. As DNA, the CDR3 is TGCGCCAGCAGCAAGTGGAACACCGGGGAGCTGTTTTTT.

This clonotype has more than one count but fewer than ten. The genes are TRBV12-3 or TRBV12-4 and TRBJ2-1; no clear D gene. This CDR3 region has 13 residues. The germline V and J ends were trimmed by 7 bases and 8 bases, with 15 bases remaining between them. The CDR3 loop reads CASNRLSIDEQFF. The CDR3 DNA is TGTGCCAGCAACAGACTTAGTATCGATGAGCAGTTCTTC.

CDR3 sequence reads: CSVVPRGSGKTQYF. The CDR3 nucleotides read TGCAGCGTTGTCCCCAGGGGGTCCGGAAAGACCCAGTACTTC. This rearrangement joins TRBV29-1 to TRBJ2-5, with 7 bases matching TRBD1. CDR3 length: 14 amino acids. The germline gives CDR1 SQVTM, CDR2 ANQGSEA. The trim removed 4 bases at V and 6 bases at J, leaving 11 bases unmatched. Filled out from reference TRBV29-1 and TRBJ2-5, the complete variable domain reads SAVISQKPSRDICQRGTSLTIQCQVDSQVTMMFWYRQQPGQSLTLIATANQGSEATYESGFVIDKFPISRPNLTFSTLTVSNMSPEDSSIYLCSVVPRGSGKTQYFGPGTRLLVL.

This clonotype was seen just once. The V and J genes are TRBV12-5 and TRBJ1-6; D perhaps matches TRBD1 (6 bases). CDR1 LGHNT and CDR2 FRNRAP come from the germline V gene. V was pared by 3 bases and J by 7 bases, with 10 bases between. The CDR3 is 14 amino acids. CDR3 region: CASGFGGTNSPLHF. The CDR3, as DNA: TGTGCTAGTGGTTTCGGGGGCACCAATTCACCCCTCCACTTT.